This T cell receptor (beta chain) is from a study of lymphopenia after photon versus proton radiotherapy. Study observations and caveats: Proton therapy kept repertoires fairly stable, unlike photons, which gained effector/memory cells. Post-nadir diversity loss with photons came from oligoclonal expansion, particularly CD8+ Temra cells.

Generated by immunoSEQ multiplex PCR, the TCRdb table keeps only in-frame clones and is missing some. There are approximately 47,000 clones in the sample; 85% occur only once, and 2.2% lies in the top ten. This CDR3 is 19 amino acids long. With V trimmed by 3 bases and J by 4 bases, 18 bases remained unmatched. The V gene's germline CDR1 is GTSNPN and CDR2 SVGIG (reference sequence). Worth noting for this clone: The target antigen is unknown.

The rearrangement joins TRBV30 to TRBJ2-1; 10 positions match TRBD2. This sequence originates from a man aged 40-50 years with gastric cancer. The material sequenced was peripheral blood, taken from a patient treated with photon-based radiotherapy. The CDR3 DNA sequence: TGTGCCTGGAGACGTATACCCCTAGCGGGGGCCCTGGTATACAATGAGCAGTTCTTC. It specifies CAWRRIPLAGALVYNEQFF.